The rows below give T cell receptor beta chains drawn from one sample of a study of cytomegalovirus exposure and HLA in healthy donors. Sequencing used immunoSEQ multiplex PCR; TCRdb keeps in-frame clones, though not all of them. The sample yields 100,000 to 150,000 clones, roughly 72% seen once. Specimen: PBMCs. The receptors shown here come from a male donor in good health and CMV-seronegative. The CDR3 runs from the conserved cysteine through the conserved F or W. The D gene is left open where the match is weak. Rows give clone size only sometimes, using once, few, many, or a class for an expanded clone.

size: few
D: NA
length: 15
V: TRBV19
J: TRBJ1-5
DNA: TGTGCCAGTAGTAGGGGGCCCTTGTTCGATCAGCCCCAGCATTTT
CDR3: CASSRGPLFDQPQHF

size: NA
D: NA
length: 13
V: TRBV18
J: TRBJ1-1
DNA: TGTGCCAGCTCATCTACAGGGTCCACTGAAGCTTTCTTT
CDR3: CASSSTGSTEAFF

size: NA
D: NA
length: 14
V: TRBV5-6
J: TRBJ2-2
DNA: TGTGCCACCCACCGGGGTGGGGGCTGGGGGGAGCTGTTTTTT
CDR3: CATHRGGGWGELFF

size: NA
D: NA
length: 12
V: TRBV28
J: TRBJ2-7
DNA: TGTGCCAGCAGTTTACTCGGACAAGAGCAGTACTTC
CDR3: CASSLLGQEQYF

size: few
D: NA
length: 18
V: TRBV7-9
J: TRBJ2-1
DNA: TGTGCCAGCAGCTCGAAGACCCCACTAAGCGTTGCTGGGAATGAGCAGTTCTTC
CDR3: CASSSKTPLSVAGNEQFF

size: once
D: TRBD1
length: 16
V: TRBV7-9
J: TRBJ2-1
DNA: TGTGCCAGCAGCTTAGCGAGAGGGGGCCCGACGAATGAGCAGTTCTTC
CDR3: CASSLARGGPTNEQFF

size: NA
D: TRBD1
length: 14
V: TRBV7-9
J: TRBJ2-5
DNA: TGTGCCAGCAGCCGGGACAGGGGGCTTGAGACCCAGTACTTC
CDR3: CASSRDRGLETQYF

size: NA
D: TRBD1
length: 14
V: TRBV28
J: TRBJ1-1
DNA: TGTGCCAGCAAAGTATCCCGGGACAGTGTAGAAGCTTTCTTT
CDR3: CASKVSRDSVEAFF

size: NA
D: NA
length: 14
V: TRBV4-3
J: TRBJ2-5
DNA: TGCGCCAGCAATTATCTCAGGGGCTTGGAGACCCAGTACTTC
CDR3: CASNYLRGLETQYF

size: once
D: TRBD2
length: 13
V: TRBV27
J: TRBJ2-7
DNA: TGTGCCAGCAGTCCTAGCGGGACTAACGAGCAGTACTTC
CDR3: CASSPSGTNEQYF

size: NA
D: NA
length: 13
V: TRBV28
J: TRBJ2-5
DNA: TGTGCCAGCAGTTACAGGGTTGTGGAGACCCAGTACTTC
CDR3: CASSYRVVETQYF

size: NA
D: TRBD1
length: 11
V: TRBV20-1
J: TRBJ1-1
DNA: TGCAGTGCTAACAGGGGGACTGAAGCTTTCTTT
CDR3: CSANRGTEAFF

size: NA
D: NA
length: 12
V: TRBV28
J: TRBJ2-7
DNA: TGTGCCGCGGACAGTGACACCTACGAGCAGTACTTC
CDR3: CAADSDTYEQYF

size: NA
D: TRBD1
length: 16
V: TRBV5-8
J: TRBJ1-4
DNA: TGTGCCAGCAGCTGGGGACAGGCTGCAACTAATGAAAAACTGTTTTTT
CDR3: CASSWGQAATNEKLFF

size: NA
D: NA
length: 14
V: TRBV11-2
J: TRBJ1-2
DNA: TGTGCCAGCAGCCCCTTGTTAGGGAGAAATGGCTACACCTTC
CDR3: CASSPLLGRNGYTF

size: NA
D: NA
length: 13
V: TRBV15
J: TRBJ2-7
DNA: TGTGCCACCAGCAGAGATCAACGAGGCGAGCAGTACTTC
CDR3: CATSRDQRGEQYF

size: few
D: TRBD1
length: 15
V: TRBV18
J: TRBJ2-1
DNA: TGTGCCAGCTCACCACCGACAGGGGGCGGTGGGGAGCAGTTCTTC
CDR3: CASSPPTGGGGEQFF

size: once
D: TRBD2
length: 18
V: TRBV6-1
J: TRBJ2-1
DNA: TGTGCCAGCAGTGTTAGGCGGGAGGCCCGAAGCTCCTACAATGAGCAGTTCTTC
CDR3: CASSVRREARSSYNEQFF

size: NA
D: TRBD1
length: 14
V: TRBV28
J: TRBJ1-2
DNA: TGTGCCAGCAGTTTAGGAGGGGGCGGCTATGGCTACACCTTC
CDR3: CASSLGGGGYGYTF

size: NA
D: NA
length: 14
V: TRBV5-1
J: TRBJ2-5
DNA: TGCGCCAGCAGACCCCAAGACAGCCAAGAGACCCAGTACTTC
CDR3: CASRPQDSQETQYF

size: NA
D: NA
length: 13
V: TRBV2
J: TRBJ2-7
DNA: TGTGCCAGCAGCGAGACAGGTTCCTACGAGCAGTACTTC
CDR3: CASSETGSYEQYF

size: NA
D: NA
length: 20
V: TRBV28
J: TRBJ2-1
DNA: TGTGCCAGCAGTTCAGCCCTCGGAGGTTCTAGCTCAGCTACCTACAATGAGCAGTTCTTC
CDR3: CASSSALGGSSSATYNEQFF

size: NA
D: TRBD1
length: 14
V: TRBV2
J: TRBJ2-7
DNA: TGTGCCAGCAGGCCGGGACAGGGGGATTACGAGCAGTACTTC
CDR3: CASRPGQGDYEQYF